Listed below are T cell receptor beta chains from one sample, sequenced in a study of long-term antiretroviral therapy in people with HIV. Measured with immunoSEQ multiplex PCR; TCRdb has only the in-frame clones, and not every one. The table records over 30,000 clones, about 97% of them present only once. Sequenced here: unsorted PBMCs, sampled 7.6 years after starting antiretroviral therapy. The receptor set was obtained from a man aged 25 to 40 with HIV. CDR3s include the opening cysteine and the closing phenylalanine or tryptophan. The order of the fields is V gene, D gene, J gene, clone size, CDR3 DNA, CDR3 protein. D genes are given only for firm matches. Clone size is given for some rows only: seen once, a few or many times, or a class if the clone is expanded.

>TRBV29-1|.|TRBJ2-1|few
TGCAGCGTCGTCGGAGGGAGTGTCGATGAGCAGTTCTTC
CSVVGGSVDEQFF
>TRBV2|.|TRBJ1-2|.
TGTGCCATAACACAACTCTATGGCTACACCTTC
CAITQLYGYTF
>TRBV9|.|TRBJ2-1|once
TGTGCCAGCAGCGCTGTGGATACGGGAGAGGAAGTGGGAGAGCAGTTCTTC
CASSAVDTGEEVGEQFF
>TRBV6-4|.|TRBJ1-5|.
TGTGCCAGCAGTGCTCTCGGTCAGGTCAATCAGCCCCAGCATTTT
CASSALGQVNQPQHF
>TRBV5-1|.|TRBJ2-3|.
TGCGCCAGCAGCGGTATACTAGTTGCAGATACGCAGTATTTT
CASSGILVADTQYF
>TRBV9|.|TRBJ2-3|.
TGTGCCAGCAGCGTCGCCGGGACACCCAGCACAGATACGCAGTATTTT
CASSVAGTPSTDTQYF
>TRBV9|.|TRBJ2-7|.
TGTGCCAGCAGCCTGGGCTCCTACGAGCAGTACTTC
CASSLGSYEQYF
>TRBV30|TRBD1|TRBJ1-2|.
TGTGCCTGGAGTGTAGACAGGGGCTATGGCTACACCTTC
CAWSVDRGYGYTF
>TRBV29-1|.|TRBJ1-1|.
TGCAGCGTTACAGGGCGGGTGAACACTGAAGCTTTCTTT
CSVTGRVNTEAFF
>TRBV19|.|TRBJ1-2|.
TGTGCCAGTAGTAAAGCGCCGGACCGCGTAGGCGGCTACACCTTC
CASSKAPDRVGGYTF
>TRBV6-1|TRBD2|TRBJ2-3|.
TGTGCCAGCAGTGAGGGAGCGGGAGATTCAGATACGCAGTATTTT
CASSEGAGDSDTQYF
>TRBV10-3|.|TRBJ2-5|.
TGTGCCATCAGTGAGTCGACTAGTAGGGAGACCCAGTACTTC
CAISESTSRETQYF
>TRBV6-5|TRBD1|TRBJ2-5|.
TGTGCCAGCGGAAGACAGGGGATGGGGCAAGAGACCCAGTACTTC
CASGRQGMGQETQYF
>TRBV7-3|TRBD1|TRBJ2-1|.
TGTGCCAGCAGCTCCCCCGGGACAGGGGACCCTTACAATGAGCAGTTCTTC
CASSSPGTGDPYNEQFF
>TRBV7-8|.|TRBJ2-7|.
TGTGCCAGCAGCTTAGCCGCCCGGACGGGAAGCTCCTACGAGCAGTACTTC
CASSLAARTGSSYEQYF
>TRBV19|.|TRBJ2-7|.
TGTGCCAGTAAAGGGAGCAACGAGCAGTACTTC
CASKGSNEQYF
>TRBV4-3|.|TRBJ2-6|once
TGCGCCAGCAGCCAAGAATGGTATCGTACAGGGAGGTCTGGGGCCAACGTCCTGACTTTC
CASSQEWYRTGRSGANVLTF
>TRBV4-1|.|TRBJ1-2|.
TGCGCCAGCAGCCAAGAAGGAGGGAACTATGGCTACACCTTC
CASSQEGGNYGYTF
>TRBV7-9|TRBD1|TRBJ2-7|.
TGTGCCAGCAGACGGGACAGCTCCTACGAGCAGTACTTC
CASRRDSSYEQYF
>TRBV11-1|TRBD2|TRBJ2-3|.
TGTGCCAGCAGCCCCAGCGGGATGTATACAGATACGCAGTATTTT
CASSPSGMYTDTQYF
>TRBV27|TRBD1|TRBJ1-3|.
TGTGCCAGCAGTCCCCTACCCCCAGGGGGCACCTCTGGAAACACCATATATTTT
CASSPLPPGGTSGNTIYF